The 16 T cell receptor beta chains given below trace back to one sample, sequenced in a study of cytomegalovirus exposure and HLA in healthy donors. PCR employed 60 Vbeta and 13 Jbeta primers. TCRdb keeps only in-frame clones here, not all; method: immunoSEQ multiplex PCR. The sample includes about 140,000 clones, roughly three quarters seen only once; the top ten take 2%. The sequenced sample was PBMCs. These receptors came from a man aged 25 to 40 in good health and CMV-seronegative.

This clone came up a few times. The chain recombines TRBV30 with TRBJ2-2, with TRBD2 identical over 7 bases. V lost 4 bases, J lost 3 bases, and 8 bases stayed unmatched. Germline CDR1 reads GTSNPN; CDR2 reads SVGIG (reference sequence). There are 15 residues in the CDR3. In DNA form, the CDR3 reads TGTGCCTGGACGTCGGGACTACGTTACACCGGGGAGCTGTTTTTT. Protein product: CAWTSGLRYTGELFF.

This clone was seen a handful of times. V and J are TRBV6-1 and TRBJ2-7; D not certain. The CDR3 consists of 12 residues. Germline CDR1 and CDR2: MNHNS and SASEGT. The ends were cut back, 7 bases at V and 2 bases at J, with 9 bases in the middle. In DNA form, the CDR3 reads TGTGCCAGCAAGCAGGTTCCCTACGAGCAGTACTTC. Its translation is CASKQVPYEQYF.

V gene TRBV6-1 combines with J gene TRBJ2-5; 10 bases align to TRBD1. V gave up 3 bases and J gave up 5 bases; unmatched junction bases: 12. There are 17 residues in the CDR3. Germline CDR1 and CDR2: MNHNS and SASEGT. CDR3 sequence (DNA): TGTGCCAGCAGTGAGACAGGGGGCGTTGGGGCCGGCGAGACCCAGTACTTC. It encodes CASSETGGVGAGETQYF.

The chain joins TRBV10-3 to TRBJ1-2; 7 positions agree with TRBD1. The CDR3 is 17 amino acids. Germline loops: CDR1 ENHRY, CDR2 SYGVKD. The V and J ends lost 3 bases and 5 bases, in that order; junction bases with no gene match: 15. For the CDR3, the DNA is TGTGCCATCAGTGACCTGGGGGTTACAGGGGACCTTTATGGCTACACCTTC. Amino acids: CAISDLGVTGDLYGYTF.

The V gene is TRBV6-6, the J gene TRBJ2-3; the match to TRBD2 covers 14 bases. V gave up 5 bases and J gave up 14 bases; unmatched junction bases: 3. The CDR3 contains 12 residues. The V gene's germline CDR1 is MNHNY and CDR2 SVGAGI (reference sequence). CDR3 loop: CASSPTSGRAYF. In DNA form, the CDR3 reads TGTGCCAGCAGTCCGACTAGCGGGAGGGCGTATTTT.

CDR3 coding DNA: TGTGCCAGCAGCCTTCAGGGGGACCTATGGGGCTACACCTTC. Residues: CASSLQGDLWGYTF. This chain connects TRBV13 to TRBJ1-2; 7 bases fit TRBD1. This CDR3 comprises 14 residues. V lost 5 bases, J lost 8 bases, and 11 bases stayed unmatched. Germline V gene sequence: CDR1 PRHDT, CDR2 FYEKMQ (reference sequence). Full variable domain (missing parts from reference TRBV13 and TRBJ1-2): AAGVIQSPRHLIKEKRETATLKCYPIPRHDTVYWYQQGPGQDPQFLISFYEKMQSDKGSIPDRFSAQQFSDYHSELNMSSLELGDSALYFCASSLQGDLWGYTFGSGTRLTVV.

This sequence joins TRBV27 and TRBJ2-1; TRBD2 matches at 8 bases. The ends lost 6 bases at V and 7 bases at J; junction bases unmatched: 11. CDR1 MNHEY and CDR2 SMNVEV come from the germline V gene (reference sequence). The CDR3 extends over 15 amino acids. The CDR3: CASRRPGLENNEQFF. DNA of the CDR3: TGTGCCAGCAGAAGACCGGGACTAGAGAATAATGAGCAGTTCTTC.

The chain recombines TRBV29-1 with TRBJ2-5; D might be TRBD2 (6 bases). This CDR3 spans 11 amino acids. CDR1 and CDR2 (germline): SQVTM, ANQGSEA. V was cut by 5 bases and J by 4 bases, with 8 bases left in between. The CDR3 region has the DNA TGCAGCGTTTCAGCGGGAGAGACCCAGTACTTC. This encodes CSVSAGETQYF.

V and J are TRBV6-6 and TRBJ1-1; tentative D call: TRBD1 (5 bases). The germline gives CDR1 MNHNY, CDR2 SVGAGI (reference sequence). With 10 bases removed from V and 11 bases from J, the gap between germline ends came to 17 bases. The CDR3 has 11 amino acids. CDR3 sequence reads: CAIFGGVVAFF. As DNA, the CDR3 is TGTGCCATTTTCGGGGGGGTTGTTGCTTTCTTT.

This chain uses TRBV5-1 with TRBJ2-3; maybe TRBD1 (6 bases). Germline CDR1 SGHRS, CDR2 YFSETQ. Trimming pared 2 bases from V and 5 bases from J, leaving 15 bases between. The CDR3 runs to 15 residues. The CDR3 here is CASSLQGQGRDTQYF. CDR3 DNA sequence: TGCGCCAGCAGCTTACAGGGCCAAGGTCGAGATACGCAGTATTTT.

This clone was observed a few times. CDR3 in amino acids: CASSPQTDFTDTQYF. In nucleotides, the CDR3 is TGTGCCAGCAGCCCTCAGACAGATTTCACAGATACGCAGTATTTT. The chain has TRBV7-9 and TRBJ2-3; weak D call: TRBD1 (5 bases). V was cut by 5 bases and J by 2 bases, with 14 bases left in between. CDR1 is SEHNR and CDR2 is FQNEAQ in the germline V gene (reference sequence). The CDR3 sequence is 15 residues long.

V is TRBV7-3 and J is TRBJ2-1, with D unclear. With 0 bases removed from V and 0 bases from J, the gap between germline ends came to 3 bases. Germline CDR1 and CDR2: SGHTA and FQGTGA. CDR3 size: 14 residues. CDR3 in amino acids: CASSLTSSYNEQFF. The CDR3 nucleotides read TGTGCCAGCAGCTTAACTAGCTCCTACAATGAGCAGTTCTTC.

The V and J genes are TRBV9 and TRBJ2-3; the D gene is possibly TRBD2 (6 bases). The CDR3 spans 16 residues. CDR1 and CDR2 (germline): SGDLS, YYNGEE. Trimming stripped 0 bases from V and 0 bases from J, with 11 bases between. The CDR3 DNA is TGTGCCAGCAGCGTAGGCGTAGCGGCCAGCACAGATACGCAGTATTTT. It specifies CASSVGVAASTDTQYF.

V and J are TRBV7-3 and TRBJ2-3; possible D gene TRBD2, 5 bases. V was shortened by 5 bases and J by 4 bases, with 10 bases between the two germline ends. The CDR3 has 13 residues. CDR1 SGHTA and CDR2 FQGTGA come from the germline V gene. This CDR3 reads CASSRGLADTQYF. The DNA for the CDR3 is TGTGCCAGCAGCCGGGGATTAGCAGATACGCAGTATTTT.

The chain carries TRBV7-2 and TRBJ2-1; the D is unclear. This CDR3 has 14 residues. V was trimmed by 1 base and J by 6 bases, leaving 10 bases between them. Germline CDR1 SGHTA, CDR2 FQGNSA. This CDR3 reads CASSLDGPINEQFF. DNA of the CDR3: TGTGCCAGCAGCTTAGATGGCCCGATCAATGAGCAGTTCTTC.

This clone was seen just once. The V and J genes are TRBV18 and TRBJ2-7; 11 bases are shared with TRBD2. CDR1 KGHSH and CDR2 LQKENI come from the germline V gene. Trimming cost V 5 bases and J 3 bases; bases outside gene matches: 12. The CDR3 totals 17 residues. The CDR3 coding sequence is TGTGCCAGCTCATCAAAACCGGGACTAGCGGAACACTACGAGCAGTACTTC. The encoded protein is CASSSKPGLAEHYEQYF.